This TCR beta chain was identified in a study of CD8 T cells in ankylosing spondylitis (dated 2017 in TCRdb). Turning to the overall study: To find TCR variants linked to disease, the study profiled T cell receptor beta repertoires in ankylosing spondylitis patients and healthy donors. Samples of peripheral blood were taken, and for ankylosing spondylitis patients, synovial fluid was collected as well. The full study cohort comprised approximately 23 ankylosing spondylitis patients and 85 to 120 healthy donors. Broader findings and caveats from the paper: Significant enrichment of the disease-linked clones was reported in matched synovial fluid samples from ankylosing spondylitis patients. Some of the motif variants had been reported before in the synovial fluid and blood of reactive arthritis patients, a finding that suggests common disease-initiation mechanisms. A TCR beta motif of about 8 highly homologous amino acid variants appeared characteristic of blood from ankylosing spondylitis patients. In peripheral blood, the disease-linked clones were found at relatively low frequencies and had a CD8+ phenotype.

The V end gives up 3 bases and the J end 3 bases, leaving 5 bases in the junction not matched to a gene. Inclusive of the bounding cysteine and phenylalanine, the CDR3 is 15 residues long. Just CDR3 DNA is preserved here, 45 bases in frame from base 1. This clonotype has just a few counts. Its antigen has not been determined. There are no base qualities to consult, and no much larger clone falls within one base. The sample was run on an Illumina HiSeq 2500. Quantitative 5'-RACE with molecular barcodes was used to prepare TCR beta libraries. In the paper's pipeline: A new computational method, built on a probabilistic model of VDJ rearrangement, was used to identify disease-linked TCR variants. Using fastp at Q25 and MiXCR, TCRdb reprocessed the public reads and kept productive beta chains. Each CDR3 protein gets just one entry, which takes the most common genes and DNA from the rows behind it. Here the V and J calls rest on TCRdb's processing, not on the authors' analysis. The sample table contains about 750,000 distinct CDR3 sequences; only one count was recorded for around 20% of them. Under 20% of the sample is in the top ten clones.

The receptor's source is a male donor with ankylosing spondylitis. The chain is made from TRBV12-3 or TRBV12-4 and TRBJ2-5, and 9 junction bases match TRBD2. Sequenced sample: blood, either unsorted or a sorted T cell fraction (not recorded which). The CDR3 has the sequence CASSFRSGGKETQYF. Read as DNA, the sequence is TGTGCCAGCAGTTTTCGTAGCGGGGGAAAAGAGACCCAGTACTTC.